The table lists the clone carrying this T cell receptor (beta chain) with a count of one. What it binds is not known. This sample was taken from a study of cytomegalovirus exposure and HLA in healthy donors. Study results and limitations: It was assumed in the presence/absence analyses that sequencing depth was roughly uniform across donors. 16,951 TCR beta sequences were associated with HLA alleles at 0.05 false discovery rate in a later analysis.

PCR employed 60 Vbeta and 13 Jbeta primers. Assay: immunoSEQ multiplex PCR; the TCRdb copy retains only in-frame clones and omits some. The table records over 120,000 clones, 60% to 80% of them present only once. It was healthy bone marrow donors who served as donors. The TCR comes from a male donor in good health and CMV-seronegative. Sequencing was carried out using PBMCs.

CDR3 loop: CASSQTGGAFF. The CDR3 DNA is TGTGCCAGCAGTCAGACAGGTGGGGCTTTCTTT. The chain links TRBV28 to TRBJ1-1, with D tentatively TRBD1 (6 bases). The germline V and J ends were trimmed by 5 bases and 11 bases, with 12 bases remaining between them. The CDR3 totals 11 residues. CDR1 MDHEN and CDR2 SYDVKM come from the germline V gene.